This T cell receptor (beta chain) was found in a study of chemoradiotherapy in HPV16-positive cancers (dated by TCRdb to between 2021 and 2022). Describing the broader study: Functional T-cell assays on cells from a couple of HPV16-positive patients defined candidate HPV-specific T-cell clones and common TCR motifs. Whether T-cell immunity against the HPV oncoproteins E6 and E7 changes during chemoradiotherapy and whether survival is affected by this immunity were examined in the study. The candidate HPV-specific TCRs and motifs were then tracked in TCR repertoires from more than 85 patients with HPV-related cancers.

Turning to this clone: Its antigen target is currently unknown. No much larger clone is present one base from it, and per-base qualities are unavailable.

The library was prepared using the immunoSEQ multiplex PCR assay. The source is immuneACCESS, and TCRdb retained only in-frame sequences with V and J called. Part of the clones is not carried over; for the studies checked, unresolved V genes explain less than half of this, and the remainder is unexplained. The sample has about 12,000 clones on record, roughly 89% of them singletons. The leading ten clones occupy roughly 2.5% of the sample. Broad study findings and their caveats: In HPV16-positive patients, expansion of HPV-responsive T cells during chemoradiotherapy was associated with improved recurrence-free survival. Expansion of candidate HPV-specific clones and E7-related TCR motifs was observed in the tumor microenvironment during treatment, whereas no such expansion was observed for non-HPV-specific T cells. The survival association was reported for HPV16-positive patients, and the functional definition of HPV-specific T cells was derived from only two HPV16-positive patients.

Repertoires were sampled repeatedly over the course of chemoradiotherapy, so clonal expansion could be followed in the tumor microenvironment. The germline ends are 10 bases apart after V is trimmed by 9 bases and J by 2 bases. Based on the germline V gene, the CDR1 and CDR2 sequences are MNHEY and SVGAGI. Measured from the cysteine to the phenylalanine, the CDR3 is 12 residues long. The kept DNA is CDR3 alone, 36 bases in frame from the first base. Recombination connected TRBV6-5 to TRBJ2-5, and possibly TRBD2, on 5 matching bases. This sample was taken from a patient who underwent chemoradiotherapy. The sequence came from a human donor with HPV-associated anogenital cancer. The nucleotide sequence reads as follows: TGTGCCAGTGCGCCGGGGCAAGAGACCCAGTACTTC. This translates into CASAPGQETQYF.